The 6 T cell receptor beta chains below all came from one sample that was sequenced in a study of neoadjuvant anti-PD-1 for oral cavity cancer. Some clones are missing from TCRdb's copy, which holds only in-frame ones; the method was immunoSEQ multiplex PCR. The sample has roughly 7,000 clones; 76% are singletons. The source was PBMCs, collected before nivolumab (anti-PD-1) treatment. These TCRs come from a person aged 40 to 85 with oral cavity squamous cell carcinoma.

The CDR3 region has the DNA TGCGCCAGCAGCTTGGAAGCCAGGGGATATGGCTACACCTTC. It codes for CASSLEARGYGYTF. This chain links TRBV5-1 with TRBJ1-2; TRBD1 is a possible D gene (6 bases). Between the trimmed V and J ends, which lost 0 bases and 5 bases, there was a span of 11 bases. CDR3 size: 14 residues. Germline assignment: CDR1 SGHRS and CDR2 YFSETQ.

V and J are TRBV4-1 and TRBJ1-2, with D tentatively TRBD1 (5 bases). V was pared by 4 bases and J by 2 bases, with 11 bases between. The V gene's germline CDR1 is MGHRA and CDR2 YSYEKL. The CDR3 has 14 amino acids. The chain's CDR3 is CASSPIGGNYGYTF. The CDR3 DNA reads as TGCGCCAGCAGCCCCATTGGGGGGAACTATGGCTACACCTTC.

The V call is TRBV7-3, the J call TRBJ2-1; 12 bases align to TRBD2. In germline, CDR1 is SGHTA, CDR2 FQGTGA. V lost 2 bases to trimming and J lost 1 base; unmatched junction nucleotides: 9. The CDR3 consists of 19 residues. This CDR3 is CASSLLPPSGGASYNEQFF. The CDR3 nucleotides read TGTGCCAGCAGCTTACTTCCGCCTAGCGGGGGGGCTTCCTACAATGAGCAGTTCTTC.

This clone was seen a single time. The CDR3 spells CAWSTGNSPLHF. CDR3 nucleotide sequence: TGTGCCTGGAGTACAGGAAATTCACCCCTCCACTTT. The V gene is TRBV30, the J gene TRBJ1-6, with D possibly matching TRBD1 (5 bases). This CDR3 spans 12 amino acids. Germline-derived CDR1 and CDR2 are GTSNPN and SVGIG (reference sequence). V dropped 2 bases and J dropped 7 bases, with 6 bases sitting between them.

The chain joins TRBV2 to TRBJ2-2; 8 nucleotides line up with TRBD1. Trimming took 10 bases from V and 2 from J; bases not matched to a gene: 3. The CDR3 has 13 residues. Germline-derived CDR1 and CDR2 are SNHLY and FYNNEI. CDR3 region: CATGQENTGELFF. Written as DNA, the CDR3 is TGTGCCACGGGACAGGAAAACACCGGGGAGCTGTTTTTT.

This clone has only a few counts. This sequence joins TRBV2 and TRBJ1-2; D is possibly TRBD1 (6 bases). V shed 3 bases and J shed 8 bases, with 16 bases lying between them. Germline CDR1 reads SNHLY; CDR2 reads FYNNEI. The CDR3 covers 14 residues. CDR3 region: CASSEGGGGWGYTF. CDR3 coding DNA: TGTGCCAGCAGTGAGGGAGGTGGGGGCTGGGGCTACACCTTC. Full variable domain (rest looked up from reference TRBV2 and TRBJ1-2): EPEVTQTPSHQVTQMGQEVILRCVPISNHLYFYWYRQILGQKVEFLVSFYNNEISEKSEIFDDQFSVERPDGSNFTLKIRSTKLEDSAMYFCASSEGGGGWGYTFGSGTRLTVV.